The 15 T cell receptor beta chains below come from one sample, sequenced in a study of T cells of healthy individuals. TCRdb recomputed calls from the 5' RACE reads with MiXCR, one row per CDR3 protein. The sample holds tens of thousands of distinct CDR3 sequences, around 15% seen once. Receptor source: a human donor in good health.

This clonotype was counted between two and nine times. This chain links TRBV27 with TRBJ1-1; D uncertain. The CDR3 has 15 amino acids. The germline V and J ends were trimmed by 1 base and 1 base, with 10 bases remaining between them. From germline, CDR1 is MNHEY and CDR2 SMNVEV (reference sequence). CDR3 sequence: CASSLFSSGNTEAFF. The CDR3 nucleotides are TGTGCCAGCAGTTTATTCTCATCGGGGAACACTGAAGCTTTCTTT.

The rearrangement joins TRBV4-1 to TRBJ1-3; D is perhaps TRBD1 (5 bases). Deletions cut 4 bases from V and 0 bases from J, with 16 bases between. Germline assignment: CDR1 MGHRA and CDR2 YSYEKL. The CDR3 loop spans 17 amino acids. In nucleotides, the CDR3 is TGCGCCAGCAGCCGGGGGGGGATAATTCTCTCTGGAAACACCATATATTTT. Its translation: CASSRGGIILSGNTIYF.

In regard to this clonotype: One junction end disagrees with the germline gene, perhaps due to a read error. The CDR3 reads CASSYTAVYGYNF. The CDR3 DNA follows: TGTGCCAGCAGTTACACGGCGGTCTATGGCTACAACTTC. The chain is built from TRBV6-5 and TRBJ1-2; no firm D call. The CDR3 contains 13 residues. From germline, CDR1 is MNHEY and CDR2 SVGAGI.

The chain carries TRBV10-3 and TRBJ2-1; no clear D gene. V was clipped by 4 bases and J by 4 bases, with 8 bases between them. Germline CDR1 reads ENHRY; CDR2 reads SYGVKD. The CDR3 runs to 13 residues. The CDR3 protein is CAISVGWYNEQFF. The CDR3 DNA reads as TGTGCCATCAGTGTAGGGTGGTACAATGAGCAGTTCTTC.

This clonotype was picked up many times. The chain uses TRBV7-2 and TRBJ1-6; 10 bases match TRBD1. This CDR3 is 16 amino acids long. V shed 0 bases and J 7 bases; nucleotides not matched to a gene: 3. From germline, CDR1 is SGHTA and CDR2 FQGNSA. The CDR3 here is CASSLAGTGVNSPLHF. DNA of the CDR3: TGTGCCAGCAGCTTAGCCGGGACAGGGGTGAATTCACCCCTCCACTTT.

Many counts were recorded for this clonotype. The CDR3: CASSLRVGRLYEQYF. The CDR3, as DNA: TGTGCCAGCAGTTTAAGGGTCGGGAGACTCTACGAGCAGTACTTC. The chain recombines TRBV27 with TRBJ2-7; weak D call: TRBD2 (6 bases). CDR3 size: 15 residues. Trimming left V 2 bases short and J 3 bases short, with 14 bases between. Germline CDR1 is MNHEY and CDR2 is SMNVEV (reference sequence).

In its sample, this clonotype was seen many times. The CDR3 protein is CASSPLGGLPNQPQHF. The CDR3 DNA sequence: TGTGCCAGCTCACCACTCGGGGGGCTCCCTAATCAGCCCCAGCATTTT. The V call is TRBV18, the J call TRBJ1-5, with a tentative D call TRBD1 (6 bases). The CDR3 has 16 amino acids. V was pared by 1 base and J by 4 bases, with 14 bases between. In germline, CDR1 is KGHSH, CDR2 LQKENI.

The CDR3 spells CASSLAVSGGPVDTQYF. The CDR3 nucleotides are TGTGCCAGCAGCTTAGCGGTCTCGGGAGGCCCCGTAGATACGCAGTATTTT. The genes are TRBV7-2 and TRBJ2-3; 7 bases are a match to TRBD2. With 0 bases clipped from V and 5 bases from J, the junction kept 11 bases outside the gene matches. CDR3 length: 17 amino acids. Germline V gene sequence: CDR1 SGHTA, CDR2 FQGNSA.

This clonotype showed up many times. The J gene is TRBJ2-1, the V gene TRBV6-1; maybe TRBD1 (8 bases). This CDR3 is built from 20 residues. Germline assignment: CDR1 MNHNS and CDR2 SASEGT. Trimming shortened V by 7 bases and J by 6 bases, and 34 bases separated the two germline ends. The CDR3 loop is CASTRTGWVVKRGPFNEQFF. The CDR3 DNA reads as TGTGCCAGCACCCGGACAGGGTGGGTAGTTAAGCGGGGACCCTTCAATGAGCAGTTCTTC.

The rearrangement links TRBV7-9 to TRBJ2-2; D unresolved. Germline values: CDR1 SEHNR, CDR2 FQNEAQ (reference sequence). V was shortened by 6 bases and J by 4 bases, with 9 bases between the two germline ends. The CDR3 runs 13 residues. CDR3 nucleotide sequence: TGTGCCAGCAGGGTTCTGGGCACCGGGGAGCTGTTTTTT. This gives the protein CASRVLGTGELFF. The variable domain in full, completed from reference TRBV7-9 and TRBJ2-2, reads DTGVSQNPRHKITKRGQNVTFRCDPISEHNRLYWYRQTLGQGPEFLTYFQNEAQLEKSRLLSDRFSAERPKGSFSTLEIQRTEQGDSAMYLCASRVLGTGELFFGEGSRLTVL.

V usage is TRBV20-1 and J usage is TRBJ2-1; TRBD1 matches 7 bases. Germline V gene lookup returns CDR1 DFQATT and CDR2 SNEGSKA (reference sequence). The ends lost 0 bases at V and 8 bases at J; junction bases unmatched: 13. CDR3 length: 16 amino acids. CDR3 DNA sequence: TGCAGTGCTAGAGATAGGGGGCTACAGGGTGCGGATGAGCAGTTCTTC. The encoded protein is CSARDRGLQGADEQFF.

The chain recombines TRBV7-2 with TRBJ2-5; D is tentatively TRBD1 or TRBD2 (5 bases each). Trimming removed 5 bases at V and 5 bases at J, with 15 bases between. Germline CDR1 SGHTA, CDR2 FQGNSA. The CDR3 runs 14 residues. CDR3 sequence (DNA): TGTGCCAGCAGCCTCCATGGGACGTATGAGACCCAGTACTTC. Translated, it gives CASSLHGTYETQYF. Complete variable domain (other parts from reference TRBV7-2 and TRBJ2-5): GAGVSQSPSNKVTEKGKDVELRCDPISGHTALYWYRQSLGQGLEFLIYFQGNSAPDKSGLPSDRFSAERTGGSVSTLTIQRTQQEDSAVYLCASSLHGTYETQYFGPGTRLLVL.

This clonotype was counted ten times or more. This chain links TRBV28 with TRBJ1-2; tentative D call: TRBD1 (5 bases). The CDR3 is made up of 13 amino acids. Trimming cost V 8 bases and J 5 bases, with 15 bases left between them. The V gene's germline CDR1 is MDHEN and CDR2 SYDVKM. CDR3 region: CASRSGVGYGYTF. The CDR3 bases are TGTGCCAGCCGGTCGGGGGTAGGGTATGGCTACACCTTC.

The chain employs TRBV20-1 and TRBJ2-3; 9 bases map to TRBD1. The germline gives CDR1 DFQATT, CDR2 SNEGSKA (reference sequence). The CDR3 covers 15 residues. The J segment lost 3 bases and the V segment lost 3 bases, leaving 7 bases of the junction unmatched. The CDR3 region is CSASYGTGLTDTQYF. The CDR3 nucleotides read TGCAGTGCTAGTTATGGGACAGGGTTAACAGATACGCAGTATTTT.

V usage is TRBV4-1 and J usage is TRBJ1-6; D possibly corresponds to TRBD1 (6 bases). V shed 4 bases and J shed 9 bases, with 22 bases lying between them. This CDR3 contains 17 residues. CDR1 is MGHRA, CDR2 YSYEKL, per germline. DNA for the CDR3: TGCGCCAGCAGCCCCGGGGGGGGTGGCAGGGGAAGTTCACCCCTCCACTTT. As protein: CASSPGGGGRGSSPLHF.